Listed below are T cell receptor beta chains from one sample, sequenced in a study of graft-versus-host responses after intestinal transplantation. Their recognized antigens are unknown. TCRdb keeps only in-frame clones here, not all; method: immunoSEQ multiplex PCR. The table includes tens of thousands of clones, 83% detected once. The material sequenced was unstimulated CD8+ T cells sorted from spleen or lymph node cells, taken before intestinal transplant. The receptor set was obtained from a human donor who received an intestinal transplant. Each CDR3 is given with its conserved first and last residue. Each record gives: CDR3 protein, V gene, D gene, J gene. The D gene is left open where the match is weak.

cdr3_aa: CASSSGQGNEQFF
v_call: TRBV13
d_call: TRBD1
j_call: TRBJ2-1

cdr3_aa: CASAGPKFPFYTDTQYF
v_call: TRBV5-1
d_call: NA
j_call: TRBJ2-3

cdr3_aa: CASSSLWKDRRNQPQHF
v_call: TRBV5-8
d_call: NA
j_call: TRBJ1-5

cdr3_aa: CASSLGAPSNQPQHF
v_call: TRBV11-2
d_call: NA
j_call: TRBJ1-5

cdr3_aa: CASSPGGADGNEQFF
v_call: TRBV9
d_call: TRBD2
j_call: TRBJ2-1

cdr3_aa: CASSYTDRYSNQPQHF
v_call: TRBV6-6
d_call: TRBD1
j_call: TRBJ1-5

cdr3_aa: CASSLPLTGVGELFF
v_call: TRBV7-8
d_call: TRBD1
j_call: TRBJ2-2

cdr3_aa: CASSYGAGGEQYF
v_call: TRBV6-5
d_call: TRBD1
j_call: TRBJ2-7

cdr3_aa: CASSLLAGGSYEQYF
v_call: TRBV7-3
d_call: TRBD2
j_call: TRBJ2-7

cdr3_aa: CASSLEVGSSYEQYF
v_call: TRBV7-6
d_call: NA
j_call: NA

cdr3_aa: CASGQVPNQPQHF
v_call: TRBV6-1
d_call: TRBD1
j_call: TRBJ1-5

cdr3_aa: CASSQGPGLDQYF
v_call: TRBV4-1
d_call: NA
j_call: TRBJ2-5

cdr3_aa: CASSEQVQETQYF
v_call: TRBV2
d_call: NA
j_call: TRBJ2-5

cdr3_aa: CASSTSGSTLYNEQFF
v_call: TRBV4-1
d_call: TRBD2
j_call: TRBJ2-1

cdr3_aa: CASSSPGQAGELFF
v_call: TRBV2
d_call: NA
j_call: TRBJ2-2

cdr3_aa: CSVDDWDSIYNEQFF
v_call: TRBV29-1
d_call: NA
j_call: TRBJ2-1

cdr3_aa: CAWARVGTTNTEAFF
v_call: TRBV30
d_call: NA
j_call: TRBJ1-1

cdr3_aa: CSVGTSGIYEQYF
v_call: TRBV29-1
d_call: TRBD2
j_call: TRBJ2-7

cdr3_aa: CASSDSSGRAYEQYF
v_call: TRBV6-5
d_call: TRBD2
j_call: TRBJ2-7

cdr3_aa: CASSGQGLNTEAFF
v_call: TRBV6-5
d_call: TRBD1
j_call: TRBJ1-1

cdr3_aa: CASSYSTGLNEQFF
v_call: TRBV6-5
d_call: NA
j_call: TRBJ2-1

cdr3_aa: CASTVRGPTDTQYF
v_call: TRBV28
d_call: NA
j_call: TRBJ2-3

cdr3_aa: CAITPESSYNEQFF
v_call: TRBV10-3
d_call: NA
j_call: TRBJ2-1

cdr3_aa: CASSYGGGAQETQYF
v_call: TRBV6-5
d_call: TRBD2
j_call: TRBJ2-5

cdr3_aa: CASSDSSGRDTQYF
v_call: TRBV6-4
d_call: TRBD2
j_call: TRBJ2-3

cdr3_aa: CASSPPVGLAGEITDTQYF
v_call: TRBV13
d_call: TRBD2
j_call: TRBJ2-3

cdr3_aa: CASSGSATNEKLFF
v_call: TRBV6-5
d_call: NA
j_call: TRBJ1-4

cdr3_aa: CASSSVQGSNYEQYF
v_call: TRBV6-1
d_call: TRBD1
j_call: TRBJ2-7

cdr3_aa: CASSVGGDTQYF
v_call: TRBV9
d_call: NA
j_call: TRBJ2-3

cdr3_aa: CASSPRTGEGNTEAFF
v_call: TRBV7-9
d_call: TRBD1
j_call: TRBJ1-1

cdr3_aa: CASSLGQGTEAFF
v_call: TRBV28
d_call: TRBD1
j_call: TRBJ1-1

cdr3_aa: CASSTGTGNTEAFF
v_call: TRBV9
d_call: TRBD1
j_call: TRBJ1-1

cdr3_aa: CASSQDFGGHNEQFF
v_call: TRBV4-1
d_call: NA
j_call: TRBJ2-1

cdr3_aa: CASMLLNPEGAPLLNLGPQHF
v_call: TRBV2
d_call: TRBD1
j_call: TRBJ1-5

cdr3_aa: CAWSLETSFFYEQYF
v_call: TRBV30
d_call: TRBD2
j_call: TRBJ2-7

cdr3_aa: CASSQDRAMVDYGYTF
v_call: TRBV7-9
d_call: TRBD1
j_call: TRBJ1-2

cdr3_aa: CASSLGRNNEQFF
v_call: TRBV28
d_call: NA
j_call: TRBJ2-1

cdr3_aa: CASSLTLSETQYF
v_call: TRBV7-7
d_call: NA
j_call: TRBJ2-5

cdr3_aa: CASSPRTGGGLNYGYTF
v_call: TRBV5-1
d_call: TRBD1
j_call: TRBJ1-2

cdr3_aa: CASSRTSGGAETQYF
v_call: TRBV5-4
d_call: TRBD2
j_call: TRBJ2-5

cdr3_aa: CASSAEILAIDEQYF
v_call: TRBV7-8
d_call: NA
j_call: TRBJ2-7

cdr3_aa: CATSDGTDSYEQYF
v_call: TRBV15
d_call: NA
j_call: TRBJ2-7

cdr3_aa: CATRDMGQETQYF
v_call: TRBV19
d_call: NA
j_call: TRBJ2-5

cdr3_aa: CASSGSGVGEQYF
v_call: TRBV9
d_call: TRBD2
j_call: TRBJ2-7

cdr3_aa: CASRKGTEQFF
v_call: TRBV27
d_call: NA
j_call: TRBJ2-1

cdr3_aa: CASSAGHNEQFF
v_call: TRBV10-2
d_call: NA
j_call: TRBJ2-1

cdr3_aa: CAISVFMLSSRGDGYTF
v_call: TRBV10-3
d_call: NA
j_call: TRBJ1-2

cdr3_aa: CASSQEQGDPTYEQYF
v_call: TRBV4-1
d_call: NA
j_call: TRBJ2-7

cdr3_aa: CASRWVGQGYTGELFF
v_call: TRBV28
d_call: TRBD1
j_call: TRBJ2-2

cdr3_aa: CATSSYSTDTQYF
v_call: TRBV15
d_call: NA
j_call: TRBJ2-3

cdr3_aa: CASSPTSGRATGELFF
v_call: TRBV2
d_call: TRBD2
j_call: TRBJ2-2

cdr3_aa: CASSDLTGANVLTF
v_call: TRBV7-6
d_call: NA
j_call: TRBJ2-6

cdr3_aa: CASSSQGSTEAFF
v_call: TRBV27
d_call: NA
j_call: TRBJ1-1

cdr3_aa: CASSQEASGSYNEQFF
v_call: TRBV4-1
d_call: TRBD2
j_call: TRBJ2-1

cdr3_aa: CASSEPGGSTYEQYF
v_call: TRBV2
d_call: TRBD1
j_call: TRBJ2-7

cdr3_aa: CASTQGTDTQYF
v_call: TRBV13
d_call: NA
j_call: TRBJ2-3

cdr3_aa: CASSLDRGNTEAFF
v_call: TRBV9
d_call: TRBD1
j_call: TRBJ1-1

cdr3_aa: CASSKGNSRSPGYNEQFF
v_call: TRBV21-1
d_call: NA
j_call: TRBJ2-1

cdr3_aa: CASSQETGGGFYEQYF
v_call: TRBV4-1
d_call: NA
j_call: TRBJ2-7

cdr3_aa: CASSLLPTSGSYEQYF
v_call: TRBV13
d_call: NA
j_call: TRBJ2-7